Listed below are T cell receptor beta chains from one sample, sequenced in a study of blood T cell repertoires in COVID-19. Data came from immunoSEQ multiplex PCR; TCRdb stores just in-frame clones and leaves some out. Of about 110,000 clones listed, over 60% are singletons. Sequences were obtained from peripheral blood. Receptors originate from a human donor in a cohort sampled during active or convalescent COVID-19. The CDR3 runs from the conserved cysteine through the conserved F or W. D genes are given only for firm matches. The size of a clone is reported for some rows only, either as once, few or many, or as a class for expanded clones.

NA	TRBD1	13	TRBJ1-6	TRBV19	CASSGQGYSPLHF	TGTGCCAGTAGTGGACAGGGATATTCACCCCTCCACTTT
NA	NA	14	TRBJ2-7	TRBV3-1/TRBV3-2	CASSQVSSSYEQYF	TGTGCCAGCAGCCAAGTTAGTTCCTCCTACGAGCAGTACTTC
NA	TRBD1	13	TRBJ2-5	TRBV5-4	CASSLVQGSGQYF	TGTGCCAGCAGCTTGGTACAGGGGAGCGGCCAGTACTTC
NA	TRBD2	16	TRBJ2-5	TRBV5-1	CASSLGLAGGQETQYF	TGCGCCAGCAGCTTGGGACTAGCGGGAGGACAAGAGACCCAGTACTTC
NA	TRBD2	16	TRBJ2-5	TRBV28	CASRDERGVEQETQYF	TGTGCCAGCAGAGATGAGCGGGGGGTGGAACAAGAGACCCAGTACTTC
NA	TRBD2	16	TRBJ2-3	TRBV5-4	CASSLGASGNTDTQYF	TGTGCCAGCAGCTTAGGGGCTAGCGGAAACACAGATACGCAGTATTTT
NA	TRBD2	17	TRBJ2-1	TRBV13	CASSLLLAGAHNNEQFF	TGTGCCAGCAGCTTACTTCTAGCGGGGGCCCATAACAATGAGCAGTTCTTC
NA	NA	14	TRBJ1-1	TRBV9	CASSPSTGNTEAFF	TGTGCCAGCAGCCCCTCAACAGGGAACACTGAAGCTTTCTTT
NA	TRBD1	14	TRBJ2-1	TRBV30	CAWTGQGHDNEQFF	TGTGCCTGGACCGGACAGGGTCATGACAATGAGCAGTTCTTC
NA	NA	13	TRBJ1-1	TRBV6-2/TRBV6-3	CASSYAWNTEAFF	TGTGCCAGCAGTTACGCGTGGAACACTGAAGCTTTCTTT
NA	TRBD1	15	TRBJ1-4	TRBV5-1	CASSQLGTTGEKLFF	TGCGCCAGCAGCCAGCTTGGGACGACAGGGGAAAAACTGTTTTTT
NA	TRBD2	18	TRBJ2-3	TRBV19	CASSTRKTSAASTDTQYF	TGTGCCAGTAGTACCCGAAAGACTAGCGCGGCTAGCACAGATACGCAGTATTTT
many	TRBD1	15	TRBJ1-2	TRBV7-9	CASSPRQGNWYGYTF	TGTGCCAGCAGCCCTCGACAGGGGAACTGGTATGGCTACACCTTC
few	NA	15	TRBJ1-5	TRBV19	CASTPKRAAHQPQHF	TGTGCCAGTACCCCAAAGAGGGCGGCCCATCAGCCCCAGCATTTT
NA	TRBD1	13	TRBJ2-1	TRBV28	CASGETGAYGQFF	TGTGCCAGCGGTGAAACAGGGGCCTATGGGCAGTTCTTC
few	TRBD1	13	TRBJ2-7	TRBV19	CASSTGGQYEQYF	TGTGCCAGTAGTACAGGGGGCCAGTACGAGCAGTACTTC
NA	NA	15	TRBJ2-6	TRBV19	CASSIRGSGANVLTF	TGTGCCAGTAGTATTCGGGGCTCTGGGGCCAACGTCCTGACTTTC
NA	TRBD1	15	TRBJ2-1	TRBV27	CASSRGTGGMVEQFF	TGTGCCAGCAGCCGTGGGACAGGGGGTATGGTGGAGCAGTTCTTC
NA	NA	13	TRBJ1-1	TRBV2	CASRRTESTEAFF	TGTGCCAGCAGGCGGACAGAAAGCACTGAAGCTTTCTTT
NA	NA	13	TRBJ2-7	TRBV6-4	CASKEEELYEQYF	TGTGCCAGCAAAGAGGAGGAACTGTACGAGCAGTACTTC
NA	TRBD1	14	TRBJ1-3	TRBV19	CASSLQGTGNTIYF	TGTGCCAGTAGTCTACAGGGGACTGGAAACACCATATATTTT
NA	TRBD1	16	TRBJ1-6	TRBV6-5	CASSSVPGQYNSPLHF	TGTGCCAGCAGTTCCGTCCCGGGACAGTATAATTCACCCCTCCACTTT
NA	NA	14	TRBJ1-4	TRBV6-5	CASTPQGGDEKLFF	TGTGCCAGCACCCCACAGGGAGGGGATGAAAAACTGTTTTTT
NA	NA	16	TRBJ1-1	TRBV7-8	CASSLRGRVLNTEAFF	TGTGCCAGCAGCTTACGGGGAAGAGTCCTGAACACTGAAGCTTTCTTT
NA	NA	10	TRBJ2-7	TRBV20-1	CSARRLEQYF	TGCAGTGCTAGAAGACTAGAGCAGTACTTC
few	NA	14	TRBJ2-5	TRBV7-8	CASSSFRLRETQYF	TGTGCCAGCAGCTCCTTTCGACTGAGAGAGACCCAGTACTTC
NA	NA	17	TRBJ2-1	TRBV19	CASSKSDPPLSYNEQFF	TGTGCCAGTAGTAAGAGCGACCCACCCCTCTCCTACAATGAGCAGTTCTTC